A single TCR beta chain is shown here with its context. This entry belongs to a study of blood T cells in healthy people across ages. As for the study in general: Per two T cells, about one barcoded beta molecule was captured through template switching.

Germline assignment: CDR1 MGHRA and CDR2 YSYEKL. Trimming cost V 0 bases and J 3 bases, with 12 bases left between them. CDR3 length equals 15 residues. The use of a sample-barcoded 5' primer and a J-beta primer mix characterized a second PCR of roughly 7 to 11 cycles. From the 5' RACE reads, TCRdb called clonotypes with MiXCR, one entry per CDR3 protein. The sample contains more than 650,000 distinct CDR3 sequences, approximately 55% of which appear only once. Healthy Russian Caucasian donors spanned ages roughly 6 to 100 years. This receptor was identified in a man aged 80 or over in good health. The sample comprised blood. The gene calls are TRBV4-1 and TRBJ2-7; D gene unclear. DNA for the CDR3: TGCGCCAGCAGCCAAGAGACGGTTCCCCTCTACGAGCAGTACTTC. It translates to CASSQETVPLYEQYF.